These T cell receptor beta chains were read from a single sample in a study of T cell responses to AZD1222 COVID-19 vaccine. Produced via immunoSEQ multiplex PCR; TCRdb's table is partial and in-frame only. Among around 120,000 clones listed, about 85% were seen once. The sequences come from peripheral blood, collected on day 0 of AZD1222 vaccination. These receptors all stem from an adult in good health. The CDR3 runs from the conserved cysteine through the conserved F or W. A D gene is named only where the DNA matches it firmly. Clone size is not always given. Where it is, it says once, few, many or a class for expanded clones.

D: .; J: TRBJ1-5; size: .; V: TRBV9; DNA: TGTGCCAGCAGCCCCTTGGGGGGAAGCAATCAGCCCCAGCATTTT; CDR3: CASSPLGGSNQPQHF
D: .; J: TRBJ1-2; size: .; V: TRBV7-9; DNA: TGTGCCAGCAGCTTAGGAAGGAACTATGGCTACACCTTC; CDR3: CASSLGRNYGYTF
D: .; J: TRBJ2-7; size: few; V: TRBV5-1; DNA: TGCGCCAGCAGCGAACAAGGGGGAGGCTACGAGCAGTACTTC; CDR3: CASSEQGGGYEQYF
D: .; J: TRBJ2-7; size: once; V: TRBV28; DNA: TGTGCCAGCACTAGGGGGGTGGGTTACGAGCAGTACTTC; CDR3: CASTRGVGYEQYF
D: .; J: TRBJ1-6; size: .; V: TRBV7-3; DNA: TGTGCCAGCAGCTTAACGAGAGATTCACCCCTCCACTTT; CDR3: CASSLTRDSPLHF
D: .; J: TRBJ1-1; size: .; V: TRBV7-6; DNA: TGTGCCAGCAGCTTAGATCCCTTGGGAAACACTGAAGCTTTCTTT; CDR3: CASSLDPLGNTEAFF
D: .; J: TRBJ2-7; size: .; V: TRBV7-2; DNA: TGTGCCAGCAGCCGGACAGATAACATGGGGCTCTACGAGCAGTACTTC; CDR3: CASSRTDNMGLYEQYF
D: TRBD1; J: TRBJ2-3; size: .; V: TRBV6-2/TRBV6-3; DNA: TGTGCCAGCAGCCCCATGGGACAGGGGCGCACAGATACGCAGTATTTT; CDR3: CASSPMGQGRTDTQYF
D: TRBD1; J: TRBJ1-4; size: .; V: TRBV4-2; DNA: TGTGCCAGCAGCCAACCGAACGACAGGGTGAAGGAAAAACTGTTTTTT; CDR3: CASSQPNDRVKEKLFF
D: .; J: TRBJ1-4; size: .; V: TRBV21-1; DNA: TGTGCCAGCAGCGCGCAGGCCCCAGGGGGCACTAATGAAAAACTGTTTTTT; CDR3: CASSAQAPGGTNEKLFF
D: TRBD1; J: TRBJ1-2; size: .; V: TRBV30; DNA: TGTGCCTGGCGTACGGGACAGCCCCACTATGGCTACACCTTC; CDR3: CAWRTGQPHYGYTF
D: .; J: TRBJ2-7; size: .; V: TRBV27; DNA: TGTGCCAGCAGGATGGACAACTCCTACGAGCAGTACTTC; CDR3: CASRMDNSYEQYF
D: TRBD1; J: TRBJ2-4; size: .; V: TRBV7-2; DNA: TGTGCCAGCAGCCCAGACCAGGGGACAGGGAAGTACATTCAGTACTTC; CDR3: CASSPDQGTGKYIQYF
D: TRBD2; J: TRBJ2-7; size: .; V: TRBV7-3; DNA: TGTGCCAGCAGCAAAGATCCGGGAGGTTTGTACGAGCAGTACTTC; CDR3: CASSKDPGGLYEQYF
D: TRBD1; J: TRBJ1-6; size: .; V: TRBV3-1/TRBV3-2; DNA: TGTGCCAGCAGCCAGGACAGGGACGCACCCCTCCACTTT; CDR3: CASSQDRDAPLHF
D: TRBD1; J: TRBJ1-2; size: .; V: TRBV6-2/TRBV6-3; DNA: TGTGCCAGCAGTTACGGGACAGGGGCATATGGCTACACCTTC; CDR3: CASSYGTGAYGYTF
D: .; J: TRBJ2-7; size: .; V: TRBV7-2; DNA: TGTGCCAGCAACCAAAGGGCGGGGGCCGAGTACGAGCAGTACTTC; CDR3: CASNQRAGAEYEQYF
D: .; J: TRBJ2-1; size: once; V: TRBV5-4; DNA: TGTGCCAGCAGCTTGGACCATGAGCAGTTCTTC; CDR3: CASSLDHEQFF
D: TRBD1; J: TRBJ1-5; size: once; V: TRBV28; DNA: TGTGCCAGCAGACGGACAGGGAGTCAGCCCCAGCATTTT; CDR3: CASRRTGSQPQHF
D: .; J: TRBJ1-5; size: few; V: TRBV5-6; DNA: TGTGCCAGCAGCTTCAGGGGTGTCGGCAATCAGCCCCAGCATTTT; CDR3: CASSFRGVGNQPQHF
D: .; J: TRBJ2-1; size: .; V: TRBV9; DNA: TGTGCCAGCAGCGTCCCGGTTTTGGGTGAGCAGTTCTTC; CDR3: CASSVPVLGEQFF
D: .; J: TRBJ2-2; size: .; V: TRBV11-2; DNA: TGTGCCAGCAGCTTGTTGGACAGATTGCCTGGGGAGCTGTTTTTT; CDR3: CASSLLDRLPGELFF
D: .; J: TRBJ2-3; size: .; V: TRBV7-6; DNA: TGTGCCAGCAGCTTAGCAATGGGACGGGACACAGATACGCAGTATTTT; CDR3: CASSLAMGRDTDTQYF
D: .; J: TRBJ1-2; size: few; V: TRBV6-1; DNA: TGTGCCAGCGGTGATCGGGGGGTTGGCTACACCTTC; CDR3: CASGDRGVGYTF
D: .; J: TRBJ1-1; size: .; V: TRBV12-3/TRBV12-4; DNA: TGTGCCAGCAGCTCCGAGGGCCCCGAAGCTTTCTTT; CDR3: CASSSEGPEAFF
D: .; J: TRBJ1-1; size: .; V: TRBV6-5; DNA: TGTGCCAGCCCCCGCATGAAGAACACTGAAGCTTTCTTT; CDR3: CASPRMKNTEAFF
D: .; J: TRBJ1-2; size: .; V: TRBV6-2/TRBV6-3; DNA: TGTGCCAGCAGTGCCGGGAGAAACTATGGCTACACCTTC; CDR3: CASSAGRNYGYTF
D: TRBD1; J: TRBJ1-4; size: few; V: TRBV29-1; DNA: TGCAGCGTTGAAGCTCCACAGGGGGCTAACGAAAAACTGTTTTTT; CDR3: CSVEAPQGANEKLFF
D: .; J: TRBJ2-1; size: .; V: TRBV7-9; DNA: TGTGCCAGCAGCTTAGATCGGGGTTTCAATGAGCAGTTCTTC; CDR3: CASSLDRGFNEQFF
D: .; J: TRBJ1-1; size: once; V: TRBV10-3; DNA: TGTGCCATCAGTGAGGTGGCAGACGAAGCTTTCTTT; CDR3: CAISEVADEAFF
D: .; J: TRBJ1-6; size: .; V: TRBV23-1; DNA: TGCGCCAGCAGTCGCGCTGAGGGGAAGGGTGGCTCCTATAATTCACCCCTCCACTTT; CDR3: CASSRAEGKGGSYNSPLHF
D: .; J: TRBJ2-6; size: .; V: TRBV18; DNA: TGTGCCAGCTCACTGGGGACACCTTCCTCTGGGGCCAACGTCCTGACTTTC; CDR3: CASSLGTPSSGANVLTF
D: .; J: TRBJ1-1; size: .; V: TRBV19; DNA: TGTGCCAGCAGCAAGTCGGGTGCCGAAGCTTTCTTT; CDR3: CASSKSGAEAFF
D: .; J: TRBJ1-1; size: .; V: TRBV28; DNA: TGTGCCAGCAGCCGCCCCTCGAACACTGAAGCTTTCTTT; CDR3: CASSRPSNTEAFF
D: .; J: TRBJ1-4; size: .; V: TRBV18; DNA: TGTGCCAGCTCACCCCGCGGGACCCATGAAAAACTGTTTTTT; CDR3: CASSPRGTHEKLFF
D: TRBD1; J: TRBJ1-2; size: .; V: TRBV5-1; DNA: TGCGCCAGCAGCTCTACCCCACAGGGGTGGGAAGGCTACACCTTC; CDR3: CASSSTPQGWEGYTF
D: .; J: TRBJ2-3; size: .; V: TRBV7-2; DNA: TGTGCCAGCAGCTTAGGTAATAAGGACCCGCAGTATTTT; CDR3: CASSLGNKDPQYF
D: TRBD1; J: TRBJ1-5; size: .; V: TRBV28; DNA: TGTGCCAGCAGTTTATTAGGACAGGGGCCGGATCAGCCCCAGCATTTT; CDR3: CASSLLGQGPDQPQHF
D: .; J: TRBJ1-1; size: once; V: TRBV5-1; DNA: TGCGCCAGCAGCCCAGGTGGGGGGGCTGGGACTGAAGCTTTCTTT; CDR3: CASSPGGGAGTEAFF
D: .; J: TRBJ1-2; size: .; V: TRBV25-1; DNA: TGTGCCAGCAGTATCTGGACAGAGGCATACTATGGCTACACCTTC; CDR3: CASSIWTEAYYGYTF
D: .; J: TRBJ1-5; size: .; V: TRBV13; DNA: TGTGCCAGCAGCCTAGGGGCACGCAATCAGCCCCAGCATTTT; CDR3: CASSLGARNQPQHF
D: .; J: TRBJ1-5; size: .; V: TRBV6-2/TRBV6-3; DNA: TGTGCCAGCAGTCTCGGGGCAGTCTATCAGCCCCAGCATTTT; CDR3: CASSLGAVYQPQHF
D: .; J: TRBJ1-4; size: .; V: TRBV7-9; DNA: TGTGCCAGCAGCCGGGGGGGAACTAATGAAAAACTGTTTTTT; CDR3: CASSRGGTNEKLFF
D: TRBD1; J: TRBJ2-3; size: .; V: TRBV6-1; DNA: TGTGCCAGCAGTGGGGGTCTCCGACAGGGGGCGCGAGATACGCAGTATTTT; CDR3: CASSGGLRQGARDTQYF
D: TRBD1; J: TRBJ2-7; size: .; V: TRBV18; DNA: TGTGCCAGCTCGGCGGGACAGGGTCGTGACGAGCAGTACTTC; CDR3: CASSAGQGRDEQYF
D: TRBD2; J: TRBJ2-3; size: .; V: TRBV4-2; DNA: TGTGCCAGCAGCCAAGATGTGGGGACTAGCGGGGGAGGGGGTGCAGATACGCAGTATTTT; CDR3: CASSQDVGTSGGGGADTQYF
D: .; J: TRBJ2-7; size: .; V: TRBV7-2; DNA: TGTGCCAGCAGCGACCGCGTGGGCTACGAGCAGTACTTC; CDR3: CASSDRVGYEQYF
D: .; J: TRBJ2-2; size: .; V: TRBV19; DNA: TGTGCCAGTAGTTGGTATGGGAACACCGGGGAGCTGTTTTTT; CDR3: CASSWYGNTGELFF
D: TRBD2; J: TRBJ2-3; size: .; V: TRBV9; DNA: TGTGCCAGCAGCGTAGTGGCTAGCGGGGGGTCCACAGATACGCAGTATTTT; CDR3: CASSVVASGGSTDTQYF
D: .; J: TRBJ1-2; size: .; V: TRBV19; DNA: TGTGCCAGTAGTTACTTCAGGGATGGTGGCTACACCTTC; CDR3: CASSYFRDGGYTF
D: TRBD1; J: TRBJ2-3; size: once; V: TRBV6-1; DNA: TGTGCCAGCAGTGAAGGGCAGGGGGCTACAGATACGCAGTATTTT; CDR3: CASSEGQGATDTQYF
D: .; J: TRBJ1-2; size: .; V: TRBV3-1/TRBV3-2; DNA: TGTGCCAGCAGCCCCTGGGGGACTAACTATGGCTACACCTTC; CDR3: CASSPWGTNYGYTF
D: .; J: TRBJ1-2; size: .; V: TRBV2; DNA: TGTGCCAGCAGTGAAGCGCCTAGAGGGCGTGGTGGCTACACCTTC; CDR3: CASSEAPRGRGGYTF